This T cell receptor (beta chain) emerged from a study of CD8 T cells in ankylosing spondylitis. Comments on this clonotype: At one end the junction does not follow the germline gene, possibly because of a read error.

TCRdb re-derived calls from the 5' RACE reads in MiXCR, one entry per CDR3 protein. The sample consists of some 140,000 distinct CDR3 sequences, 7.5% to 9.5% of them appearing once. Germline values: CDR1 SGHTA, CDR2 FQGNSA. This CDR3 comprises 11 residues. The sequence derives from a male donor with ankylosing spondylitis. The chain joins TRBV7-2 to TRBJ2-1; D gene ambiguous. Sequences were obtained from synovial fluid, either unsorted or a sorted T cell fraction (not recorded which). The CDR3 coding sequence is TGTGCCAGCAGCTCCCACAATGAGCAGTTCTTC. Protein product: CASSSHNEQFF.